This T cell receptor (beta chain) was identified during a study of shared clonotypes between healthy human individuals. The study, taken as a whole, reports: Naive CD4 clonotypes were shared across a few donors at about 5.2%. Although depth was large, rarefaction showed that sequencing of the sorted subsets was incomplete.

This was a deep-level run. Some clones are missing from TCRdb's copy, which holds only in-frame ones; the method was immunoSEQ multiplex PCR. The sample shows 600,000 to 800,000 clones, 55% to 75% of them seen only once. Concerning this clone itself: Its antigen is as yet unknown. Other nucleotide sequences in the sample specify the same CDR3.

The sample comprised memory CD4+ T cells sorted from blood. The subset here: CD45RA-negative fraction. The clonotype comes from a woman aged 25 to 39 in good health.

The CDR3: CSGGGGDGYTF. Written as DNA, the CDR3 is TGCAGCGGTGGAGGGGGGGATGGCTACACCTTC. The chain recombines TRBV29-1 with TRBJ1-2; possibly TRBD1 for D (6 bases). Trimming stripped 7 bases from V and 6 bases from J, with 12 bases between. Germline assignment: CDR1 SQVTM and CDR2 ANQGSEA. The CDR3 covers 11 residues.